This section outlines one T cell receptor (beta chain) sequence together with its context. The repertoire was sequenced with immunoSEQ multiplex PCR; TCRdb's copy has only in-frame clones and lacks some. The sample has roughly 110,000 clones, more than 80% seen once; the top ten hold 1.5% to 2%. This sample was included in a study of T cell changes during pregnancy in multiple sclerosis. Trimming took off 3 bases at V and 0 bases at J, with 17 bases between the two ends. The CDR3 consists of 17 residues. Looked up from germline, CDR1 is SGHTS and CDR2 is YDEGEE. Here the sequenced sample was peripheral blood, taken before pregnancy. This receptor was identified in a female donor with multiple sclerosis, enrolled in a pregnancy study. This sequence joins TRBV5-8 and TRBJ2-3; tentative D call: TRBD2 (5 bases). CDR3 coding DNA: TGTGCCAGCAGCTCGCCCGCCGGTGCGGGCAGCACAGATACGCAGTATTTT. It is translated as CASSSPAGAGSTDTQYF.